Below are 14 T cell receptor beta chains sequenced from a single sample in a study of synovial regulatory T cells in juvenile arthritis. Generated by immunoSEQ multiplex PCR, the TCRdb table keeps only in-frame clones and is missing some. Here the sample table reports 10,000 or so clones. The sample taken for sequencing was Treg cells from blood. Subset specified: remaining (HLA-DR-negative) circulating blood Treg cells. Receptors were obtained from a donor aged 2-29 years with juvenile idiopathic arthritis.

This chain uses TRBV5-1 with TRBJ1-4. Germline V lookup: CDR1 SGHRS, CDR2 YFSETQ. This CDR3 has 13 amino acids. The coding DNA is unavailable. CDR3 sequence: CASRPTENEKLFF.

The CDR3 protein is CASSMGLAGFYEQYF. This sequence joins TRBV19 and TRBJ2-7; the TRBD2 assignment by TCRdb is unverifiable without DNA. The CDR3 extends over 15 amino acids. The nucleotide record is missing. Germline V gene lookup returns CDR1 LNHDA and CDR2 SQIVND (reference sequence). Full variable domain (rest looked up from reference TRBV19 and TRBJ2-7): DGGITQSPKYLFRKEGQNVTLSCEQNLNHDAMYWYRQDPGQGLRLIYYSQIVNDFQKGDIAEGYSVSREKKESFPLTVTSAQKNPTAFYLCASSMGLAGFYEQYFGPGTRLTVT.

The chain recombines TRBV5-1 with TRBJ1-2. Germline V lookup: CDR1 SGHRS, CDR2 YFSETQ. CDR3 length: 12 amino acids. Only the protein is on record. CDR3: CASSLLNYGYTF. The complete variable domain, with remaining parts taken from reference TRBV5-1 and TRBJ1-2, reads KAGVTQTPRYLIKTRGQQVTLSCSPISGHRSVSWYQQTPGQGLQFLFEYFSETQRNKGNFPGRFSGRQFSNSRSEMNVSTLELGDSALYLCASSLLNYGYTFGSGTRLTVV.

The chain recombines TRBV6-4 with TRBJ1-4; TCRdb proposes TRBD1, but this gene call is untestable without DNA. There are 16 residues in the CDR3. No nucleotide data were recorded. The germline V gene encodes CDR1 MRHNA and CDR2 SNTAGT. The CDR3 reads CASNLDRVATNEKLFF.

Its frequency marks this clone as medium-sized. The chain is built from TRBV6-6 and TRBJ2-7; TCRdb lists TRBD1, though no DNA is available to test this call. The CDR3 sequence is 13 residues long. Nucleotide data are not available. Per germline, CDR1 MNHNY and CDR2 SVGAGI (reference sequence). The CDR3 protein is CASSYRQIHEQYF.

V is TRBV27 and J is TRBJ2-7; TCRdb selects TRBD1, and the lack of DNA leaves this call unchecked. The V gene's germline CDR1 is MNHEY and CDR2 SMNVEV (reference sequence). The CDR3 has 13 residues. DNA is not recorded here. The chain's CDR3 is CASRGTGIYEQYF.

The CDR3 region is CASSYGDNYGYTF. This chain joins TRBV6-5 and TRBJ1-2. Germline loops: CDR1 MNHEY, CDR2 SVGAGI. The CDR3 length is 13 residues. No DNA accompanies this entry.

V is TRBV5-5 and J is TRBJ1-1. Germline CDR1 is SGHKS and CDR2 is YYEKEE (reference sequence). There are 14 residues in the CDR3. The DNA sequence is not available. The CDR3 sequence: CASSPLVSHTEAFF.

CDR3: CASSRTSTYEQYF. The chain has TRBV4-2 and TRBJ2-7; TCRdb gives TRBD2 as the D gene, but with no DNA this cannot be confirmed. The CDR3 sequence is 13 residues long. No DNA was logged. Per germline, CDR1 LGHNA and CDR2 YNFKEQ.

The gene calls are TRBV19 and TRBJ2-6; TCRdb outputs TRBD2, but without DNA this stays unchecked. The CDR3 has 15 residues. The protein alone is recorded here. In germline, CDR1 is LNHDA, CDR2 SQIVND (reference sequence). CDR3 protein: CASRLLTYGANVLTF.

The chain carries TRBV7-2 and TRBJ1-4; TCRdb's D gene call, TRBD1, goes unchecked for lack of DNA. The CDR3 sequence is 14 residues long. A DNA sequence was not provided. From germline, CDR1 is SGHTA and CDR2 FQGNSA. The CDR3 reads CASSLSGTNEKLFF.

V and J are TRBV2 and TRBJ2-7; the D call of TRBD1 rests on TCRdb alone, since no DNA is present to check it. Germline V gene lookup returns CDR1 SNHLY and CDR2 FYNNEI. The CDR3 is made up of 12 amino acids. No DNA is given. The CDR3 spells CASNWDSYEQYF.

The chain joins TRBV2 to TRBJ1-5. The CDR3 sequence is 12 residues long. The coding DNA is unavailable. Per the germline V gene, CDR1 is SNHLY and CDR2 is FYNNEI. CDR3 loop: CASSTLPQPQHF.

The chain is built from TRBV5-1 and TRBJ2-2. The CDR3 is made up of 16 amino acids. DNA is not recorded here. From germline, CDR1 is SGHRS and CDR2 YFSETQ. The CDR3 is CASSLPEGRTTGELFF. Looking up the rest from reference TRBV5-1 and TRBJ2-2 gives the full variable domain: KAGVTQTPRYLIKTRGQQVTLSCSPISGHRSVSWYQQTPGQGLQFLFEYFSETQRNKGNFPGRFSGRQFSNSRSEMNVSTLELGDSALYLCASSLPEGRTTGELFFGEGSRLTVL.